The 2 T cell receptor beta chains in this list originate from one sample, sequenced in a study of identifying expanded T cells in peripheral blood. Assay used: immunoSEQ multiplex PCR; TCRdb lists only in-frame clones, some missing. Of about 100,000 clones listed, around 85% are singletons. Sequenced input: blood. The receptors come from a person aged 18 to 70 in good health.

The chain uses TRBV6-5 and TRBJ2-3, with TRBD2 matching 9 bases. V shed 6 bases and J 6 bases; nucleotides not matched to a gene: 10. CDR3 length equals 15 residues. Per the germline V gene, CDR1 is MNHEY and CDR2 is SVGAGI. The CDR3 loop reads CASRAPSGVGDTQYF. The CDR3, as DNA: TGTGCCAGCAGGGCCCCTAGCGGGGTAGGGGATACGCAGTATTTT.

In its sample, this clone was seen a few times. The chain combines TRBV6-1 with TRBJ1-6; the match to TRBD1 covers 8 bases. CDR3 size: 19 residues. Germline CDR1 is MNHNS and CDR2 is SASEGT. Trimming took 0 bases from V and 9 from J; bases not matched to a gene: 16. The CDR3: CASSEAPGTGYLSSSPLHF. The CDR3 nucleotides read TGTGCCAGCAGTGAAGCGCCGGGGACAGGTTATCTCTCTAGTTCACCCCTCCACTTT.